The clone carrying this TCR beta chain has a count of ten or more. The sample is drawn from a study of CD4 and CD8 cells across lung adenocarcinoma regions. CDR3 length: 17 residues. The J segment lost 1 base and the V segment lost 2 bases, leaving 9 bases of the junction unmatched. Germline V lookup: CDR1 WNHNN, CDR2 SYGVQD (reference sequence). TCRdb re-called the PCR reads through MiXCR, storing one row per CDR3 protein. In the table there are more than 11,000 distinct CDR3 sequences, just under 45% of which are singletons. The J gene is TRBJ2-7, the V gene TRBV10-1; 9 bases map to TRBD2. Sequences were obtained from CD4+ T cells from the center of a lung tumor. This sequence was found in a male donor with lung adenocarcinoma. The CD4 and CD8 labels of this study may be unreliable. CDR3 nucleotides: TGCGCCAGCAGTGAGACAAGACTAGCGGAGGGTTCCTACGAGCAGTACTTC. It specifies CASSETRLAEGSYEQYF.